This TCR beta chain originates from a study of OX40 agonist ivuxolimab in advanced cancers. Broadly, across the study: The costimulatory receptor OX40 (CD134) was targeted by ivuxolimab, a fully human IgG2 agonistic monoclonal antibody. Intravenous ivuxolimab was administered to patients every 2 weeks at six dose levels: 0.01, 0.1, 0.3, 1.5, 3 and 10 mg/kg. Among the roughly 52 dose-escalation patients, some 20 had hepatocellular carcinoma, about 15 melanoma, 9 renal cell carcinoma and 9 head and neck cancer. The dose-escalation cohort was 80% to 90% male with a mean age of roughly 62 years, ranging from about 23 to 85. Patients were allowed to have had prior anti-PD-1, anti-PD-L1 or anti-CTLA-4 therapy, and approximately 39% of the dose-escalation patients had been treated with checkpoint inhibitors. Partial responses were achieved by three dose-escalation patients, of whom one had hepatocellular carcinoma and two had cutaneous melanoma. Peripheral TCRbeta sequencing aimed to test whether ivuxolimab altered TCR sequence diversity and caused clonal T-cell expansion. The monotherapy dose-escalation portion (N of about 57 patients) of the phase I ivuxolimab trial is reported in the paper. Results and caveats for the whole study, not just this receptor: In the 0.1-3.0 mg/kg groups, partial responders were among the patients with the lowest normalized peripheral clonal expansion, particularly in CD8+ T cells. Which antigens the clonally expanded peripheral T cells were specific for was not determined. Low levels of normalized T-cell clonal expansion were also seen in some patients who did not respond. On average, CD8+ T cells showed more expanded clones than CD4+ T cells after ivuxolimab. At doses of 0.1 to 3.0 mg/kg, clonal expansion of both CD4+ and CD8+ T cells in blood was seen between baseline and week 6.

Patients with autoimmune disease history or receiving systemic immunosuppression were excluded from the trial. In every dose cohort, peripheral blood was drawn for TCR sequencing at baseline, cycle 4 day 1, and cycle 7 day 1. Samples came from an open-label, multicenter, first-in-human phase I dose-escalation trial of ivuxolimab. Adults with locally advanced or metastatic head and neck squamous cell, hepatocellular, melanoma or renal cell carcinoma were enrolled in the trial. Before TCR sequencing, CD4+ T cells and CD8+ T cells were sorted from peripheral blood as separate populations. Of note for this clone: This clone's antigen is unknown. No qualities accompany the bases; no much larger clone lies one base away.

Trimming leaves V shorter by 5 bases and J shorter by 5 bases, with the junction holding 5 bases beyond the gene matches. The CDR3 runs 14 residues from the cysteine to the phenylalanine. Only the CDR3 DNA stays, 42 bases, in frame from base 1. CDR1 and CDR2, looked up from the germline V gene, are SGHVS and FQNEAQ. To sequence the TCRbeta CDR3 region, genomic DNA was isolated from the sorted cells. TCRbeta CDR3 regions were sequenced using the immunoSEQ Assay. Here the immuneACCESS table is served through TCRdb, limited to in-frame sequences with V and J called. Missing clones are a known gap in these copies; in checked studies unresolved V genes cover under half, and the rest lacks a known reason. The sample table shows 35,000 to 40,000 clones, and about three quarters are seen once. The top ten hold approximately 9.8% of the sample.

The V and J genes are TRBV7-8 and TRBJ1-2, and 10 bases in between align with TRBD1. The TCR comes from an adult with an advanced solid tumor such as melanoma, head and neck, liver or kidney cancer. Sequencing used CD4+ or CD8+ T cells sorted from blood, obtained in a trial of the OX40 agonist ivuxolimab. The DNA sequence reads TGTGCCAGCAGCGTCGGGACAGGGGAGTATGGCTACACCTTC. The translation is CASSVGTGEYGYTF.